These 25 T cell receptor beta chains originate from one sample sequenced in a study of cytomegalovirus exposure and HLA in healthy donors. Sequenced by immunoSEQ multiplex PCR; TCRdb stores in-frame clones only, minus some. Of around 250,000 clones in the sample, around 90% were seen once. Sequenced material: PBMCs. The receptors were sampled from a woman aged 18-29 years in good health and CMV-seronegative.

The genes are TRBV2 and TRBJ2-6, with 10 bases matching TRBD2. V lost 6 bases and J lost 0; bases outside the gene matches: 5. CDR1 SNHLY and CDR2 FYNNEI come from the germline V gene. This CDR3 is built from 17 residues. CDR3 nucleotides: TGTGCCAGCAGATCTAGCGGGGGTGCCTCTGGGGCCAACGTCCTGACTTTC. It is translated as CASRSSGGASGANVLTF.

The CDR3 sequence is CASSSRVRVVDTQYF. For the CDR3, the DNA is TGTGCCAGCAGTTCCAGGGTTCGAGTGGTAGATACGCAGTATTTT. The gene calls are TRBV28 and TRBJ2-3; D is perhaps TRBD1 (5 bases). The CDR3 spans 15 residues. Trimming shortened V by 4 bases and J by 5 bases, and 16 bases separated the two germline ends. Germline V gives CDR1 MDHEN, CDR2 SYDVKM.

The CDR3 protein is CASTATGYGYTF. DNA of the CDR3: TGTGCCAGTACCGCTACAGGCTATGGCTACACCTTC. The chain has TRBV19 and TRBJ1-2, with D maybe TRBD1 (5 bases). The V end was cut by 7 bases, the J end by 4 bases, with 10 bases between. CDR3 size: 12 residues. CDR1 LNHDA and CDR2 SQIVND come from the germline V gene (reference sequence).

The chain recombines TRBV5-8 with TRBJ1-5; 10 bases are a match to TRBD1. V lost 2 bases, J lost 2 bases, and 7 bases stayed unmatched. This CDR3 spans 17 amino acids. CDR1 is SGHTS, CDR2 YDEGEE, per germline. DNA for the CDR3: TGTGCCAGCAGCTTTTTGACAGGGGGCAGCGGCAATCAGCCCCAGCATTTT. Translating gives CASSFLTGGSGNQPQHF. The full variable domain, its missing parts supplied by reference TRBV5-8 and TRBJ1-5, is EAGVTQSPTHLIKTRGQQATLRCSPISGHTSVYWYQQALGLGLQFLLWYDEGEERNRGNFPPRFSGRQFPNYSSELNVNALELEDSALYLCASSFLTGGSGNQPQHFGDGTRLSIL.

V is TRBV5-4 and J is TRBJ2-4; maybe TRBD2 (5 bases). This CDR3 has 15 residues. CDR1 is SGHNT and CDR2 is YYREEE in the germline V gene (reference sequence). Deletions cut 0 bases from V and 0 bases from J, with 7 bases between. The CDR3 nucleotides are TGTGCCAGCAGCTTGGCGGGGATAGCCAAAAACATTCAGTACTTC. Its protein is CASSLAGIAKNIQYF.

This clone was recorded only once. V gene TRBV28 combines with J gene TRBJ2-4; D is possibly TRBD1 (6 bases). V was pared by 3 bases and J by 2 bases, with 14 bases between. Germline loops: CDR1 MDHEN, CDR2 SYDVKM. This CDR3 comprises 16 residues. CDR3 DNA: TGTGCCAGCAGTTTCCCAAGCAGGGGTCCCAAAAACATTCAGTACTTC. This translates into CASSFPSRGPKNIQYF.

The chain joins TRBV29-1 to TRBJ2-2, with D unresolved. In germline, CDR1 is SQVTM, CDR2 ANQGSEA. The CDR3 length is 11 residues. Trimming cost V 6 bases and J 6 bases, with 8 bases left between them. The CDR3 loop is CSVGIAGELFF. CDR3 DNA sequence: TGCAGCGTGGGCATCGCCGGGGAGCTGTTTTTT.

The rearrangement uses TRBV2 and TRBJ1-5; 9 bases are a match to TRBD1. Germline CDR1 and CDR2: SNHLY and FYNNEI. V gave up 8 bases and J gave up 0 bases; unmatched junction bases: 2. This CDR3 has 14 residues. The CDR3 DNA follows: TGTGCCAGCGGGGGACAGGGTAGCAATCAGCCCCAGCATTTT. Translated: CASGGQGSNQPQHF.

The chain combines TRBV7-9 with TRBJ1-4; TRBD1 matches at 9 bases. After removal of 3 bases from V and 2 bases from J, the junction contained 7 bases not matched to a gene. There are 17 residues in the CDR3. The germline CDR1 and CDR2 sequences are SEHNR and FQNEAQ (reference sequence). CDR3 sequence (DNA): TGTGCCAGCAGCTTCGGGACAGGGCGGTCCACTAATGAAAAACTGTTTTTT. Encoded protein: CASSFGTGRSTNEKLFF.

The chain links TRBV9 to TRBJ2-1; 8 bases agree with TRBD1. From germline, CDR1 is SGDLS and CDR2 YYNGEE. V shed 4 bases and J 7 bases; nucleotides not matched to a gene: 16. This CDR3 contains 17 residues. CDR3 loop: CASSPRQGKGSGNEQFF. Written as DNA, the CDR3 is TGTGCCAGCAGCCCCCGACAGGGGAAGGGCTCGGGGAATGAGCAGTTCTTC.

This chain links TRBV7-9 with TRBJ2-1; the match to TRBD2 covers 11 bases. The V segment lost 4 bases and the J segment 7 bases; nucleotides outside the gene matches: 3. CDR3 length: 14 residues. Germline CDR1 SEHNR, CDR2 FQNEAQ (reference sequence). CDR3 DNA: TGTGCCAGCAGCTCTAGCGGGGGGACAAATGAGCAGTTCTTC. It is translated as CASSSSGGTNEQFF.

J is TRBJ1-1 and V is TRBV19; no definite D call. Trimming took 4 bases from V and 1 from J, leaving 7 bases between them. Germline values: CDR1 LNHDA, CDR2 SQIVND (reference sequence). The CDR3 sequence is 13 residues long. The CDR3 DNA reads as TGTGCCAGTAGTAAGGACTGGAACACTGAAGCTTTCTTT. It yields the protein CASSKDWNTEAFF.

This chain uses TRBV7-2 with TRBJ2-5, with D hard to call. The ends were cut back, 3 bases at V and 0 bases at J, with 8 bases in the middle. The CDR3 runs to 14 residues. Germline CDR1 reads SGHTA; CDR2 reads FQGNSA. The DNA of the CDR3 is TGTGCCAGCAGCTTGGGCAGGTACCAAGAGACCCAGTACTTC. Protein: CASSLGRYQETQYF.

The genes are TRBV13 and TRBJ2-5, with D maybe TRBD1 (5 bases). Germline assignment: CDR1 PRHDT and CDR2 FYEKMQ (reference sequence). The CDR3 contains 14 residues. Trimming removed 5 bases from V and 2 bases from J, with 12 bases in between. Written as DNA, the CDR3 is TGTGCCAGCAGCCCGACGACAGTTCAAGAGACCCAGTACTTC. Residues: CASSPTTVQETQYF.

V gene TRBV29-1 combines with J gene TRBJ1-6, with 9 nucleotides matching TRBD1. The CDR3 is made up of 13 amino acids. The trim removed 7 bases at V and 7 bases at J, leaving 5 bases unmatched. Germline V gene data show CDR1 as SQVTM and CDR2 as ANQGSEA. Here the CDR3 reads CSARTGENSPLHF. The CDR3 DNA follows: TGCAGCGCAAGGACAGGGGAAAATTCACCCCTCCACTTT.

The V gene is TRBV7-7, the J gene TRBJ1-4; 7 bases are a match to TRBD1. This CDR3 comprises 13 residues. Germline V gives CDR1 SSHAT, CDR2 FNYEAQ (reference sequence). V shed 10 bases, J shed 4 bases, and the junction held 6 bases outside the gene matches. CDR3 protein: CATSQGINEKLFF. CDR3 in DNA: TGTGCCACTTCACAGGGGATTAATGAAAAACTGTTTTTT.

The CDR3 DNA reads as TGTGCCAGCAGCCATACAGGGACACATGGCTACACCTTC. This encodes CASSHTGTHGYTF. The V call is TRBV14, the J call TRBJ1-2, with D perhaps TRBD1 (6 bases). Germline CDR1 reads SGHDN; CDR2 reads FVKESK. V was trimmed by 3 bases and J by 6 bases, leaving 11 bases between them. The CDR3 is 13 residues long.

CDR3 region: CASSFGTGGSEQFF. The CDR3 nucleotides read TGTGCCAGCAGCTTCGGGACAGGGGGTTCTGAGCAGTTCTTC. The chain couples TRBV27 to TRBJ2-1; TRBD1 matches at 11 bases. Germline V gene sequence: CDR1 MNHEY, CDR2 SMNVEV (reference sequence). V lost 6 bases, J lost 9 bases, and 7 bases stayed unmatched. The CDR3 contains 14 residues.

The chain carries TRBV21-1 and TRBJ2-6; the listed D gene, TRBD1, was not tested against the DNA. TRBV21-1 is reported as a pseudogene. CDR3 length equals 17 residues. The CDR3 here is CASSFRTGLLGANVLTF. The CDR3 bases are TGTGCCAGCAGCTTTCGGACAGGGCTCCTTGGGGCCAACGTCCTGACTTTC.

This chain uses TRBV6-5 with TRBJ1-5, with a possible D match to TRBD1 (6 bases). V was cut by 4 bases and J by 7 bases, with 14 bases left in between. The CDR3 spans 14 residues. Germline V gene lookup returns CDR1 MNHEY and CDR2 SVGAGI. The DNA of the CDR3 is TGTGCCAGCAGTTGGACACAGGGAGCCCAGCCCCAGCATTTT. It yields the protein CASSWTQGAQPQHF.

This chain connects TRBV7-6 to TRBJ2-3; 11 positions match TRBD1. The CDR3 has 15 amino acids. The V gene's germline CDR1 is SGHVS and CDR2 FNYEAQ. The junction had 7 bases not matched to a gene; V was cut back by 5 bases and J by 6 bases. For the CDR3, the DNA is TGTGCCAGCAGCCGGGACAGGGGGGTCGAGGATACGCAGTATTTT. Translating gives CASSRDRGVEDTQYF.

The V and J genes are TRBV5-1 and TRBJ2-5; 9 nucleotides agree with TRBD1. J lost 4 bases, V lost 4 bases, and 14 bases had no gene match. The length of the CDR3 is 17 residues. The germline V gene has CDR1 SGHRS and CDR2 YFSETQ. CDR3: CASSPIPGQGWRETQYF. The CDR3 DNA reads as TGCGCCAGCAGCCCCATTCCGGGACAGGGTTGGAGAGAGACCCAGTACTTC.

This chain links TRBV6-5 with TRBJ1-1; D is undetermined. CDR3 length: 13 amino acids. Germline V lookup: CDR1 MNHEY, CDR2 SVGAGI. Trimming removed 4 bases at V and 1 base at J, with 7 bases between. CDR3 sequence reads: CASSSLENTEAFF. DNA of the CDR3: TGTGCCAGCAGTTCGTTAGAGAACACTGAAGCTTTCTTT.

The J gene is TRBJ2-5, the V gene TRBV15; 7 bases agree with TRBD2. This CDR3 comprises 14 residues. The germline V gene encodes CDR1 LNHNV and CDR2 YYDKDF (reference sequence). V trimming: 1 base; J trimming: 5 bases; junction bases outside the gene matches: 4. The CDR3 reads CATSRAGGGETQYF. As DNA, the CDR3 is TGTGCCACCAGCAGAGCGGGGGGAGGCGAGACCCAGTACTTC.

This clone has a handful of counts. The chain couples TRBV6-1 to TRBJ1-2; the D gene is possibly TRBD1 (6 bases). With 3 bases removed from V and 7 bases from J, the gap between germline ends came to 18 bases. Looked up from germline, CDR1 is MNHNS and CDR2 is SASEGT. CDR3 length equals 15 residues. This chain's CDR3 is CASSENWDNPGGYTF. CDR3 DNA: TGTGCCAGCAGTGAGAACTGGGACAATCCGGGTGGCTACACCTTC.